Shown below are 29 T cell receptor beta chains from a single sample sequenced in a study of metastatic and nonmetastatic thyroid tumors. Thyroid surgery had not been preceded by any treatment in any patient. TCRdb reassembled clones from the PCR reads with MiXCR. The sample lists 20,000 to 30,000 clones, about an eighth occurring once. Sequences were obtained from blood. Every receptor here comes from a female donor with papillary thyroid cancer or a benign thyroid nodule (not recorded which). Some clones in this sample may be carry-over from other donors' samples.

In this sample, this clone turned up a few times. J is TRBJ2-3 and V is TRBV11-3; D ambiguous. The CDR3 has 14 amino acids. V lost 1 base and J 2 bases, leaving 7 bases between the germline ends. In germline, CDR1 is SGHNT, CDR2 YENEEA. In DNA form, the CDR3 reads TGTGCCAGCAGCTTAGGACCAAACACAGATACGCAGTATTTT. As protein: CASSLGPNTDTQYF.

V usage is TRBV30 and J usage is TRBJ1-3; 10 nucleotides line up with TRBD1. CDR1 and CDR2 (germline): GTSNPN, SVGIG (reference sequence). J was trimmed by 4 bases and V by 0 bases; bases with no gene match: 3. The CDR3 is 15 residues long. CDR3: CAWSVTGGSGNTIYF. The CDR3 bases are TGTGCCTGGAGTGTGACAGGGGGCTCCGGAAACACCATATATTTT.

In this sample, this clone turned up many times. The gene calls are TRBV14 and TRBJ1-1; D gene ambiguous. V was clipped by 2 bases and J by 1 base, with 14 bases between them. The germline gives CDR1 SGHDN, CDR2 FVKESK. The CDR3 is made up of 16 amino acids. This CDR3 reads CASSQSHFRRNTEAFF. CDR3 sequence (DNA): TGTGCCAGCAGCCAATCCCACTTCAGGAGGAACACTGAAGCTTTCTTT.

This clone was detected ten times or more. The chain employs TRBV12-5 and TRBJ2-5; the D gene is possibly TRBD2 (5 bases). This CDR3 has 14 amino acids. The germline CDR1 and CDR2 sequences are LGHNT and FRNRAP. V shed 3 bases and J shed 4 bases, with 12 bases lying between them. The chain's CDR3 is CASGLGRGRETQYF. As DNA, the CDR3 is TGTGCTAGTGGTTTAGGCCGAGGGAGAGAGACCCAGTACTTC.

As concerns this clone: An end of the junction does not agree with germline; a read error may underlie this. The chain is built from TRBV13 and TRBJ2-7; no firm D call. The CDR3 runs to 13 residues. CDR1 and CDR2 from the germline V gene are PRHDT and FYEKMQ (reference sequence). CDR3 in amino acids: CASGLCASYEQYF. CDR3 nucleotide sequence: TGTGCCAGCGGCTTATGCGCGTCCTACGAGCAGTACTTC. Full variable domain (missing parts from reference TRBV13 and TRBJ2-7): AAGVIQSPRHLIKEKRETATLKCYPIPRHDTVYWYQQGPGQDPQFLISFYEKMQSDKGSIPDRFSAQQFSDYHSELNMSSLELGDSALYFCASGLCASYEQYFGPGTRLTVT.

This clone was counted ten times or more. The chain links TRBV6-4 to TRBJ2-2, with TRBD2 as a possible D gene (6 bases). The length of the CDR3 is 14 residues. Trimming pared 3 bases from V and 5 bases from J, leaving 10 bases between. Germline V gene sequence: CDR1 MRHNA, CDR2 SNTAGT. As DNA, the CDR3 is TGTGCCAGCAGTGAGGTCGGGGGTACCGGGGAGCTGTTTTTT. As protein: CASSEVGGTGELFF.

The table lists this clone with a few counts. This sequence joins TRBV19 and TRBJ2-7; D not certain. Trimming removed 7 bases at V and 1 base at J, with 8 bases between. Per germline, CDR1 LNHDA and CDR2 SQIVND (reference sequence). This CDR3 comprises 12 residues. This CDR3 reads CASMDGSYEQYF. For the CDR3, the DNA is TGTGCCAGTATGGACGGATCCTACGAGCAGTACTTC. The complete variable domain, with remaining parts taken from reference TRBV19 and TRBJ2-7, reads DGGITQSPKYLFRKEGQNVTLSCEQNLNHDAMYWYRQDPGQGLRLIYYSQIVNDFQKGDIAEGYSVSREKKESFPLTVTSAQKNPTAFYLCASMDGSYEQYFGPGTRLTVT.

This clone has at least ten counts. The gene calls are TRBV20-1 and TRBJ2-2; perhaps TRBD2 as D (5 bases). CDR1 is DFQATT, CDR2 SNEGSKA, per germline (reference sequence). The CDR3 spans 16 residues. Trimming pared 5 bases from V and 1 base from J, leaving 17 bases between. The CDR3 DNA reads TGCAGTGCTCTAATGTCGGGAAGGGTGAACACCGGGGAGCTGTTTTTT. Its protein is CSALMSGRVNTGELFF.

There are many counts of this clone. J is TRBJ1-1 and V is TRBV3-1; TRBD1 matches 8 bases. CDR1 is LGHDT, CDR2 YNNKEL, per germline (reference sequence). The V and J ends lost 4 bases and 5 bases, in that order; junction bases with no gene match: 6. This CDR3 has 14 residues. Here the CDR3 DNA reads TGTGCCAGCAGCCTACAGGGGGGAGGTACTGAAGCTTTCTTT. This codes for CASSLQGGGTEAFF.

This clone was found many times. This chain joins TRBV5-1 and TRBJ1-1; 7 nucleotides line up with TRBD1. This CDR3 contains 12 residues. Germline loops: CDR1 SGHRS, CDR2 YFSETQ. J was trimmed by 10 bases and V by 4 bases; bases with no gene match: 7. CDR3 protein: CASSGGGTVAFF. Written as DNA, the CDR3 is TGCGCCAGCAGCGGAGGGGGCACGGTAGCTTTCTTT.

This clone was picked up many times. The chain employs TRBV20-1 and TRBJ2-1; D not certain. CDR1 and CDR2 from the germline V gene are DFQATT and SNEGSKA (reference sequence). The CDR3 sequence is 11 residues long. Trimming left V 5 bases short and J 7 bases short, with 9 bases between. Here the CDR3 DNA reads TGCAGTGCTTCGGGCCCGAATGAGCAGTTCTTC. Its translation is CSASGPNEQFF.

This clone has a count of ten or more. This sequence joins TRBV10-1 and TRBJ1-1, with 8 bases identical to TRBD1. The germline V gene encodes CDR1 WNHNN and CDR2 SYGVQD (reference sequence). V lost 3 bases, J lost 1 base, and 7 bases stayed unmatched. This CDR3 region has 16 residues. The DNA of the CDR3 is TGCGCCAGCAGTGAATATGCCGGACAGGGGAACACTGAAGCTTTCTTT. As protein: CASSEYAGQGNTEAFF.

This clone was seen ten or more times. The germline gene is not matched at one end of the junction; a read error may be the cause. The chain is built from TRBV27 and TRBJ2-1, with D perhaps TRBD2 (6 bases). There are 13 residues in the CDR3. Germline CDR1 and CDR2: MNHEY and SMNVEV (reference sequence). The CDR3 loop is CASGRDSHNEQFF. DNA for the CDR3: TGTGCCAGCGGACGGGACTCCCACAATGAGCAGTTCTTC.

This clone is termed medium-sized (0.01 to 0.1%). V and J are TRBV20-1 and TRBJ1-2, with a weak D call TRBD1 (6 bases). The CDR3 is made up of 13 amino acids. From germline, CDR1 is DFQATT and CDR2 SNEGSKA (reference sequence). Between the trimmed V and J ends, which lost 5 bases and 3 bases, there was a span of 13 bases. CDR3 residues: CSAPAGAYYGYTF. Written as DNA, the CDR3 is TGCAGTGCTCCTGCAGGGGCGTACTATGGCTACACCTTC.

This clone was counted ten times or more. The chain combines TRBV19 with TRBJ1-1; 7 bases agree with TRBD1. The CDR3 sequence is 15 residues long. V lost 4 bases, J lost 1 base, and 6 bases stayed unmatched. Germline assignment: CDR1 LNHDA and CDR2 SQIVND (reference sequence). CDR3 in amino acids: CASSTQGLRNTEAFF. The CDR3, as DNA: TGTGCCAGTAGTACACAGGGGCTCAGGAACACTGAAGCTTTCTTT.

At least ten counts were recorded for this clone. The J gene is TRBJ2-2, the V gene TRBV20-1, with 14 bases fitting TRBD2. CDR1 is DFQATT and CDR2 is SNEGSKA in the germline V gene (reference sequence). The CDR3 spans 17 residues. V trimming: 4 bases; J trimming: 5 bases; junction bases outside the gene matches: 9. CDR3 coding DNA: TGCAGTGCTACCCCCGGGACTAGCGGGAGAGGGACCGGGGAGCTGTTTTTT. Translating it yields CSATPGTSGRGTGELFF.

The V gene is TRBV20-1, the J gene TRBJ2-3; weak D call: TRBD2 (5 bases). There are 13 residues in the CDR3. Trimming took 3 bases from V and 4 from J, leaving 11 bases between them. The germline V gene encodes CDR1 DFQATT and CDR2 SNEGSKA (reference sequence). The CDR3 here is CSARDRGPDTQYF. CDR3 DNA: TGCAGTGCTAGGGACCGAGGGCCAGATACGCAGTATTTT.

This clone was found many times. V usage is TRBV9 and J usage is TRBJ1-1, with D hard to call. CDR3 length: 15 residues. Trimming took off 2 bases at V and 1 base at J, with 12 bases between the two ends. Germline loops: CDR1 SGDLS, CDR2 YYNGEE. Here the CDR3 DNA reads TGTGCCAGCAGCGTCGGAAGTGGCAGGAACACTGAAGCTTTCTTT. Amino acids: CASSVGSGRNTEAFF.

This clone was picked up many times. CDR3 nucleotide sequence: TGTGCCAGCAGTCTGACTGGGGCGAACACCGGGGAGCTGTTTTTT. Its translation is CASSLTGANTGELFF. The genes are TRBV6-1 and TRBJ2-2; unclear D gene. Deletions cut 5 bases from V and 0 bases from J, with 10 bases between. In germline, CDR1 is MNHNS, CDR2 SASEGT. This CDR3 is built from 15 residues.

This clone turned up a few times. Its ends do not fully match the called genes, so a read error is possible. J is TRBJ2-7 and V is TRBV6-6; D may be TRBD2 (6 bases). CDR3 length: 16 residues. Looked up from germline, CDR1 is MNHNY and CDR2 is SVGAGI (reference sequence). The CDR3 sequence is CASIYAGTYLGYEQYF. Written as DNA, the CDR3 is TGTGCCAGCATTTACGCCGGGACTTACTTGGGGTACGAGCAGTACTTC.

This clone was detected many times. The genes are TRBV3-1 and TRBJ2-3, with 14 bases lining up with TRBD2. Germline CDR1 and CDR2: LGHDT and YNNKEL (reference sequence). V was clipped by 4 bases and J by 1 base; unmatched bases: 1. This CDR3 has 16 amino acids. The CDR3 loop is CASSRGLAGGTDTQYF. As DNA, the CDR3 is TGTGCCAGCAGCCGGGGACTAGCGGGGGGCACAGATACGCAGTATTTT.

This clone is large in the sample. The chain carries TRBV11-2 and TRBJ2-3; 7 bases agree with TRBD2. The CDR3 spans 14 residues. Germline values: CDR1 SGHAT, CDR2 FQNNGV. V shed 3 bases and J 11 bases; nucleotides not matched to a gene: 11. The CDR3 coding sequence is TGTGCCAGCAGCTTGGGGGGAGGGACCGAGGGGCAGTATTTT. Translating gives CASSLGGGTEGQYF.

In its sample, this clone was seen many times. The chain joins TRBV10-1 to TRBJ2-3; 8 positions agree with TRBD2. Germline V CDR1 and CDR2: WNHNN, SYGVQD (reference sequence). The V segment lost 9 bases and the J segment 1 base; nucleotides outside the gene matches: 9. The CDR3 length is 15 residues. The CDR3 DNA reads TGCGCCAGTTCTGAGGGAGCGGGGGGCACAGATACGCAGTATTTT. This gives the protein CASSEGAGGTDTQYF.

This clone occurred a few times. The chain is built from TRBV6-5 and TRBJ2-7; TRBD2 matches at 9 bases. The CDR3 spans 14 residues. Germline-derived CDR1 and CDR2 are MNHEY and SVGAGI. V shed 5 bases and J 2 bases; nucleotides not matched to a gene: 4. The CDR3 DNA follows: TGTGCCAGCAGTAACCTAGCGGGGACCTACGAGCAGTACTTC. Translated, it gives CASSNLAGTYEQYF.

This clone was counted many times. The CDR3 region is CASSGSPSTVRSYEQYF. CDR3 DNA sequence: TGTGCCAGCAGTGGATCCCCCTCGACCGTCCGCTCCTACGAGCAGTACTTC. The rearrangement links TRBV25-1 to TRBJ2-7; D not certain. The CDR3 consists of 17 residues. V lost 4 bases and J 0 bases, leaving 19 bases between the germline ends. CDR1 is MGHDK, CDR2 SYGVNS, per germline.

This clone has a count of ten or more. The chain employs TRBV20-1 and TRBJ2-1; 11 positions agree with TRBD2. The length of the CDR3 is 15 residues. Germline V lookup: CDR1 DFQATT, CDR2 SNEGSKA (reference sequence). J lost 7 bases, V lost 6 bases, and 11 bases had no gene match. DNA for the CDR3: TGCAGTGCCACTGATAGCGGGAGGGCCGCGAATGAGCAGTTCTTC. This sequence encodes CSATDSGRAANEQFF.

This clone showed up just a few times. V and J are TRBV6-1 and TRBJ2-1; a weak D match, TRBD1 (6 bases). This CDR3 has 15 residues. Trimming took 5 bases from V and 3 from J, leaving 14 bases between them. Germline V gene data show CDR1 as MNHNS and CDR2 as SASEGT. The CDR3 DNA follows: TGTGCCAGCAGTCCCTCCGGGACAATCTACAATGAGCAGTTCTTC. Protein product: CASSPSGTIYNEQFF.

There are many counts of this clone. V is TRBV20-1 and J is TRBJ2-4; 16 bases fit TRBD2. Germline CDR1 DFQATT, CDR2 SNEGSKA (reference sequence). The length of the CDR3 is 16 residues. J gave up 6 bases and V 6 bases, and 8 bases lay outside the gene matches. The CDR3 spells CSAAPGTSGRGNIQYF. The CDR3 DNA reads TGCAGTGCCGCCCCCGGGACTAGCGGGAGGGGAAACATTCAGTACTTC.

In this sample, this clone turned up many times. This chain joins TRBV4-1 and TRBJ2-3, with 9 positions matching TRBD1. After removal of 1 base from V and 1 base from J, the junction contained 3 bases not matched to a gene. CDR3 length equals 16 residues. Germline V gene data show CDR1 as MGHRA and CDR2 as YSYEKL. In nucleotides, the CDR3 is TGCGCCAGCAGCCAAGTAACAGGGGGCCGCACAGATACGCAGTATTTT. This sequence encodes CASSQVTGGRTDTQYF.